This T cell receptor (beta chain) appears in the sequencing data of a study of CD8+CD57+ T cells in acquired aplastic anemia. Study context: On average, sorted CD4+ and CD8+ cells gave 2.5 to 4 ug of DNA. Average CD4+ read depth in healthy donors was around 9.9 million reads. Study observations and caveats: Between patients and controls, CD8+ Simpson's diversity did not vary significantly. The same twenty-nine CD8+ CDR3 sequences occurred in patients and in controls.

Trimming took 5 bases from V and 0 from J, leaving 12 bases between them. This CDR3 has 15 residues. The germline gives CDR1 SGHKS, CDR2 YYEKEE (reference sequence). It was genomic DNA that served as the template for profiling TCR beta VDJ and CDR3. TCRdb ran MiXCR on the reads and lists one entry per CDR3 protein. This sample has around 180,000 distinct CDR3 sequences, with about three fifths found just once. About this clonotype itself: As yet, its antigen is unknown.

The chain joins TRBV5-5 to TRBJ2-1; D unclear. Sequences were obtained from sorted CD4+, CD8+, or CD8+CD57+ T cells (not recorded which) from PBMCs. This receptor was identified in a human donor in good health. DNA of the CDR3: TGTGCCAGCAGATCCACGGGTAGCTCCTACAATGAGCAGTTCTTC. This codes for CASRSTGSSYNEQFF.